These T cell receptor beta chains were read from a single sample in a study of T cells in Graves' hyperthyroidism and ophthalmopathy. A single record per CDR3 protein comes from TCRdb applying MiXCR to the multiplex PCR reads. Among hundreds of thousands of distinct CDR3 sequences listed, under 15% were seen once. Sequenced input: blood. The receptors shown here come from a man younger than 30 with Graves' ophthalmopathy. The CDR3 runs from the conserved cysteine through the conserved F or W. The D gene is left open where the match is weak. For some rows the clone size is stated as once, few or many, or as a class when expanded; others skip it.

abundance: many
j_gene: TRBJ1-2
d_gene: NA
v_gene: TRBV6-1
CDR3nt: TGTGCCAGCACCTCAGGGGAATCTAGCTATGGCTACACCTTC
CDR3aa: CASTSGESSYGYTF

abundance: few
j_gene: TRBJ2-1
d_gene: TRBD1
v_gene: TRBV28
CDR3nt: TGTGCCAGCAGTTGGGACAGGGATGCCTACAATGAGCAGTTCTTC
CDR3aa: CASSWDRDAYNEQFF

abundance: few
j_gene: TRBJ2-7
d_gene: NA
v_gene: TRBV20-1
CDR3nt: TGCAGTGCTAGAGAGGCAGAAGCCCCCTACGAGCAGTACTTC
CDR3aa: CSAREAEAPYEQYF

abundance: many
j_gene: TRBJ2-7
d_gene: TRBD2
v_gene: TRBV3-1
CDR3nt: TGTGCCAGCAGCCATCCGGGGGAGGGCTACGAGCAGTACTTC
CDR3aa: CASSHPGEGYEQYF

abundance: many
j_gene: TRBJ2-1
d_gene: TRBD1
v_gene: TRBV19
CDR3nt: TGTGCCAGTAGTACCGGGACAGGGGTTGGAGATGAGCAGTTCTTC
CDR3aa: CASSTGTGVGDEQFF

abundance: many
j_gene: TRBJ2-3
d_gene: NA
v_gene: TRBV2
CDR3nt: TGTGCCAGCAGACAGGGTGCGGCTGGCACAGATACGCAGTATTTT
CDR3aa: CASRQGAAGTDTQYF

abundance: many
j_gene: TRBJ2-7
d_gene: NA
v_gene: TRBV12-3/TRBV12-4
CDR3nt: TGTGCCAGCAGTCCTCGGGGTCAGGAGCAGTACTTC
CDR3aa: CASSPRGQEQYF

abundance: NA
j_gene: TRBJ1-5
d_gene: NA
v_gene: TRBV14
CDR3nt: TGTGCCAGCGCGACCTTCAGTGGGATAGGCAATCAGCCCCAGCATTTT
CDR3aa: CASATFSGIGNQPQHF

abundance: few
j_gene: TRBJ2-7
d_gene: TRBD1
v_gene: TRBV7-9
CDR3nt: TGTGCCAGCAGCGGCTGGACAGGGGGCGTTTACGAGCAGTACTTC
CDR3aa: CASSGWTGGVYEQYF

abundance: few
j_gene: TRBJ2-3
d_gene: NA
v_gene: TRBV6-1
CDR3nt: TGTGCCAGCAGGTCTTGGAGCACAGATACGCAGTATTTT
CDR3aa: CASRSWSTDTQYF

abundance: NA
j_gene: TRBJ2-1
d_gene: NA
v_gene: TRBV9
CDR3nt: TGTGCCAGCAGCGTAGCGACTATGGGCTACAATGAGCAGTTCTTC
CDR3aa: CASSVATMGYNEQFF

abundance: few
j_gene: TRBJ2-1
d_gene: TRBD1
v_gene: TRBV19
CDR3nt: TGTGCCAGTAGTATAGGGGGGACAGCACCACTAAACAATGAGCAGTTCTTC
CDR3aa: CASSIGGTAPLNNEQFF

abundance: many
j_gene: TRBJ2-5
d_gene: NA
v_gene: TRBV27
CDR3nt: TGTGCCAGCAGTTTGGTGGACCGGTACCAAGAGACCCAGTACTTC
CDR3aa: CASSLVDRYQETQYF

abundance: few
j_gene: TRBJ2-2
d_gene: TRBD1
v_gene: TRBV10-1
CDR3nt: TGCGCCACCAGTGAGACAGGGGATGTTTACACCGGGGAGCTGTTTTTT
CDR3aa: CATSETGDVYTGELFF

abundance: many
j_gene: TRBJ2-3
d_gene: NA
v_gene: TRBV6-1
CDR3nt: TGTGCCAGCAGTCACAGGGAAGGGAGGGCAGATACGCAGTATTTT
CDR3aa: CASSHREGRADTQYF

abundance: few
j_gene: TRBJ1-2
d_gene: TRBD1
v_gene: TRBV6-1
CDR3nt: TGTGCCAGCGGGAAACAGGGGACATTATATGGCTACACCTTC
CDR3aa: CASGKQGTLYGYTF

abundance: once
j_gene: TRBJ2-7
d_gene: NA
v_gene: TRBV7-9
CDR3nt: TGTGCCAGCAGCTTAAGAGGGTACGGGCAGTACTTC
CDR3aa: CASSLRGYGQYF

abundance: few
j_gene: TRBJ2-3
d_gene: TRBD2
v_gene: TRBV12-3/TRBV12-4
CDR3nt: TGTGCCAGCAGTTTAGTTCGGCTAGCGGGGGGCACAGATACGCAGTATTTT
CDR3aa: CASSLVRLAGGTDTQYF

abundance: few
j_gene: TRBJ1-1
d_gene: TRBD1
v_gene: TRBV5-1
CDR3nt: TGCGCCAGCAGCGGCCGACAGGGGGCGAACACTGAAGCTTTCTTT
CDR3aa: CASSGRQGANTEAFF

abundance: many
j_gene: TRBJ1-6
d_gene: NA
v_gene: TRBV27
CDR3nt: TGTGCCAGCAGTTTATGGAGCAGGGTGTATAATTCACCCCTCCACTTT
CDR3aa: CASSLWSRVYNSPLHF

abundance: many
j_gene: TRBJ2-7
d_gene: NA
v_gene: TRBV20-1
CDR3nt: TGCAGTGCCAATCAAAGGAGCTCCTACGAGCAGTACTTC
CDR3aa: CSANQRSSYEQYF

abundance: many
j_gene: TRBJ2-3
d_gene: NA
v_gene: TRBV29-1
CDR3nt: TGCAGCGTTGTCCTAGGGATCACAGATACGCAGTATTTT
CDR3aa: CSVVLGITDTQYF

abundance: once
j_gene: TRBJ1-2
d_gene: NA
v_gene: TRBV19
CDR3nt: TGTGCCAGTAGTATGTTGATGGGCTACACCTTC
CDR3aa: CASSMLMGYTF

abundance: NA
j_gene: TRBJ2-5
d_gene: TRBD2
v_gene: TRBV6-1
CDR3nt: TGTGCCAGCAGTGAAGAATCCGGGGGGGGGTCGGAGACCCAGTACTTC
CDR3aa: CASSEESGGGSETQYF

abundance: NA
j_gene: TRBJ2-7
d_gene: NA
v_gene: TRBV7-3
CDR3nt: TGTGCCAGCAGCCTTGGGCCGCCCTACGAGCAGTACTTC
CDR3aa: CASSLGPPYEQYF

abundance: many
j_gene: TRBJ1-2
d_gene: NA
v_gene: TRBV12-3/TRBV12-4
CDR3nt: TGTGCCAGCAGTTTCACAGGGAGCTATGGCTACACCTTC
CDR3aa: CASSFTGSYGYTF

abundance: few
j_gene: TRBJ2-3
d_gene: NA
v_gene: TRBV5-1
CDR3nt: TGCGCCAGCAGCTTAAGACAGGCAGATACGCAGTATTTT
CDR3aa: CASSLRQADTQYF

abundance: few
j_gene: TRBJ2-7
d_gene: NA
v_gene: TRBV27
CDR3nt: TGTGCCAGCCTCATCACTAGGATTGCCGAGCAGTACTTC
CDR3aa: CASLITRIAEQYF

abundance: many
j_gene: TRBJ2-1
d_gene: TRBD2
v_gene: TRBV24-1
CDR3nt: TGTGCCACCAGCGCCCACTCGGGACTAGCGGGCAATGAGCAGTTCTTC
CDR3aa: CATSAHSGLAGNEQFF

abundance: many
j_gene: TRBJ1-2
d_gene: NA
v_gene: TRBV2
CDR3nt: TGTGCCAGCAGTGACAGGCCCCGGTATGGCTATGGCTACACCTTC
CDR3aa: CASSDRPRYGYGYTF

abundance: many
j_gene: TRBJ1-1
d_gene: NA
v_gene: TRBV20-1
CDR3nt: TGCAGTGCGCCGAAAATGAACACTGAAGCTTTCTTT
CDR3aa: CSAPKMNTEAFF

abundance: NA
j_gene: TRBJ1-6
d_gene: NA
v_gene: TRBV5-1
CDR3nt: TGCGCCAGCAGCTCGAGGGTGGGCGAGCCACCCCTCCACTTT
CDR3aa: CASSSRVGEPPLHF

abundance: many
j_gene: TRBJ1-3
d_gene: NA
v_gene: TRBV5-6
CDR3nt: TGTGCCAGCAGCTTGGAACAGGGCTTCTCTGGAAACACCATATATTTT
CDR3aa: CASSLEQGFSGNTIYF

abundance: many
j_gene: TRBJ2-1
d_gene: TRBD1
v_gene: TRBV2
CDR3nt: TGTGCCAGCAGTGAAGCCTGGCCGGGACAGGGGGAGGGTGAGCAGTTCTTC
CDR3aa: CASSEAWPGQGEGEQFF

abundance: many
j_gene: TRBJ1-5
d_gene: NA
v_gene: TRBV14
CDR3nt: TGTGCCAGCAGCACAGGGTTGAGTCAGCCCCAGCATTTT
CDR3aa: CASSTGLSQPQHF

abundance: few
j_gene: TRBJ2-1
d_gene: TRBD2
v_gene: TRBV4-1
CDR3nt: TGCGCCAGCAGCCAAGTGGAGCGGGGAGATAATGAGCAGTTCTTC
CDR3aa: CASSQVERGDNEQFF

abundance: many
j_gene: TRBJ1-1
d_gene: NA
v_gene: TRBV30
CDR3nt: TGTGCCTGGAGTGTAGCCGAGAACACTGAAGCTTTCTTT
CDR3aa: CAWSVAENTEAFF

abundance: NA
j_gene: TRBJ2-7
d_gene: TRBD2
v_gene: TRBV6-1
CDR3nt: TGTGCCAGCACCGAGGGACTAGCGGGGGGCTTACCCTCCTACGAGCAGTACTTC
CDR3aa: CASTEGLAGGLPSYEQYF

abundance: NA
j_gene: TRBJ1-6
d_gene: TRBD1
v_gene: TRBV9
CDR3nt: TGTGCCAGCAGCGTAGAGCCAGGGGGGAATTCACCCCTCCACTTT
CDR3aa: CASSVEPGGNSPLHF

abundance: NA
j_gene: TRBJ1-4
d_gene: NA
v_gene: TRBV12-3/TRBV12-4
CDR3nt: TGTGCCAGCAGTTTTTCGGGAGGGGAAAAACTGTTTTTT
CDR3aa: CASSFSGGEKLFF

abundance: many
j_gene: TRBJ2-1
d_gene: NA
v_gene: TRBV7-9
CDR3nt: TGTGCCAGCAGCTTAGAATTGCTCCCCGGTAATGAGCAGTTCTTC
CDR3aa: CASSLELLPGNEQFF

abundance: NA
j_gene: TRBJ2-7
d_gene: NA
v_gene: TRBV7-6
CDR3nt: TGTGCCAGCAGCTTCCGAACAGCCGGCGAGCAGTACTTC
CDR3aa: CASSFRTAGEQYF

abundance: many
j_gene: TRBJ2-7
d_gene: NA
v_gene: TRBV12-3/TRBV12-4
CDR3nt: TGTGCCAGCAGCTTAATCAGCTACGAGCAGTACTTC
CDR3aa: CASSLISYEQYF

abundance: few
j_gene: TRBJ2-3
d_gene: NA
v_gene: TRBV4-1
CDR3nt: TGCGCCAGCAGCCAAGAGGCCCCAGATACGCAGTATTTT
CDR3aa: CASSQEAPDTQYF

abundance: few
j_gene: TRBJ1-1
d_gene: NA
v_gene: TRBV18
CDR3nt: TGTGCCAGCTCACCACCGGCAGGGCGGGGAAAGGGTTTCTTT
CDR3aa: CASSPPAGRGKGFF

abundance: NA
j_gene: TRBJ2-1
d_gene: TRBD1
v_gene: TRBV2
CDR3nt: TGTGCCAGCAGTCCGATGGTAGCAGGGGGAAATGAGCAGTTCTTC
CDR3aa: CASSPMVAGGNEQFF

abundance: NA
j_gene: TRBJ2-2
d_gene: TRBD1
v_gene: TRBV2
CDR3nt: TGTGCCAGCAGCAGTACAGGGGCCGGGGAGCTGTTTTTT
CDR3aa: CASSSTGAGELFF

abundance: NA
j_gene: TRBJ1-5
d_gene: NA
v_gene: TRBV7-2
CDR3nt: TGTGCCAGCAGCTTAGGACAGAAGGGTCAGCCCCAGCATTTT
CDR3aa: CASSLGQKGQPQHF

abundance: NA
j_gene: TRBJ2-2
d_gene: NA
v_gene: TRBV4-1
CDR3nt: TGCGCCAGCAGCCAAGTGGGCAGGGCTAACACCGGGGAGCTGTTTTTT
CDR3aa: CASSQVGRANTGELFF

abundance: NA
j_gene: TRBJ2-5
d_gene: TRBD1
v_gene: TRBV13
CDR3nt: TGTGCCAGCTCCCCCGGGACAGGGGATGAGACCCAGTGCTTC
CDR3aa: CASSPGTGDETQCF

abundance: many
j_gene: TRBJ2-7
d_gene: TRBD1
v_gene: TRBV6-5
CDR3nt: TGTGCCAGCAGTTACAGCCAGCCGGGACAGGGGATATACGAGCAGTACTTC
CDR3aa: CASSYSQPGQGIYEQYF

abundance: many
j_gene: TRBJ1-1
d_gene: NA
v_gene: TRBV6-5
CDR3nt: TGTGCCAGCAGGCGGGACGGGTGGGAGAACACTGAAGCTTTCTTT
CDR3aa: CASRRDGWENTEAFF

abundance: many
j_gene: TRBJ1-2
d_gene: NA
v_gene: TRBV3-1
CDR3nt: TGTGCCAGCAGCCAAGATTGGGGCAGGGCCGCCTGGGGCTACACCTTC
CDR3aa: CASSQDWGRAAWGYTF

abundance: NA
j_gene: TRBJ1-3
d_gene: NA
v_gene: TRBV5-5
CDR3nt: TGTGCCAGCAGCCCCCTGGGGGGTGGAAACACCATATATTTT
CDR3aa: CASSPLGGGNTIYF

abundance: many
j_gene: TRBJ2-5
d_gene: NA
v_gene: TRBV12-3/TRBV12-4
CDR3nt: TGTGCCAGCACCTATCCGGGACCGCAAGAGACCCAGTACTTC
CDR3aa: CASTYPGPQETQYF

abundance: many
j_gene: TRBJ2-7
d_gene: TRBD2
v_gene: TRBV9
CDR3nt: TGTGCCAGCAGCCTCGGCGCGGGGGGCTTGGAGCAGTACTTC
CDR3aa: CASSLGAGGLEQYF

abundance: few
j_gene: TRBJ1-5
d_gene: NA
v_gene: TRBV19
CDR3nt: TGTGCCAGTAGTATGTCCAGGGCCGGCAATCAGCCCCAGCATTTT
CDR3aa: CASSMSRAGNQPQHF

abundance: NA
j_gene: TRBJ2-7
d_gene: NA
v_gene: TRBV10-3
CDR3nt: TGTGCCACCGGGTTCGTCGGGGGCAGGTACGAGCAGTACTTC
CDR3aa: CATGFVGGRYEQYF

abundance: many
j_gene: TRBJ2-1
d_gene: NA
v_gene: TRBV7-2
CDR3nt: TGTGCCAGCAGCGGGGGGACCCACAATGAGCAGTTCTTC
CDR3aa: CASSGGTHNEQFF